Presented here are 18 T cell receptor beta chains from one specimen sequenced in a study of memory CD4+ T cells and cytomegalovirus serostatus. Single viable CD3+CD4+CD8-CD45RO+ cells were sorted as the memory CD4+ T cells. Sequenced by immunoSEQ multiplex PCR; TCRdb stores in-frame clones only, minus some. The sample holds 30,000 to 40,000 clones, 79% seen once. The material sequenced was memory CD4+ T cells from blood. These receptors were collected from an adult in good health and CMV-seropositive.

The gene calls are TRBV7-2 and TRBJ1-5; TRBD1 matches at 7 bases. This CDR3 is 15 amino acids long. From germline, CDR1 is SGHTA and CDR2 FQGNSA. V lost 5 bases, J lost 4 bases, and 8 bases stayed unmatched. The CDR3 DNA follows: TGTGCCAGCAGCCTTGGGACAGTCCAAAATCAGCCCCAGCATTTT. Its translation: CASSLGTVQNQPQHF.

V is TRBV5-1 and J is TRBJ1-1; D is undetermined. Trimming took off 0 bases at V and 0 bases at J, with 9 bases between the two ends. Germline-derived CDR1 and CDR2 are SGHRS and YFSETQ. The CDR3 has 15 amino acids. The CDR3 spells CASSLAATMNTEAFF. As DNA, the CDR3 is TGCGCCAGCAGCTTGGCGGCCACAATGAACACTGAAGCTTTCTTT.

In its sample, this clone was seen a few times. CDR3 in DNA: TGTGCCAGCAGCTTTTGCCCCCCGGGGACTAGCGGGGTTAATGAGCAGTTCTTC. Translation gives CASSFCPPGTSGVNEQFF. The genes are TRBV7-4 and TRBJ2-1; 13 nucleotides match TRBD2. The germline CDR1 and CDR2 sequences are SGHVT and SQSDAQ. CDR3 length: 18 amino acids. The J segment lost 7 bases and the V segment lost 3 bases, leaving 12 bases of the junction unmatched.

The rearrangement joins TRBV19 to TRBJ1-5, with D unresolved. The V end lost 1 base, the J end lost 7 bases, and 5 bases lay between the germline ends. The CDR3 sequence is 12 residues long. The V gene's germline CDR1 is LNHDA and CDR2 SQIVND (reference sequence). CDR3 in amino acids: CASSIVDQPQHF. For the CDR3, the DNA is TGTGCCAGTAGTATAGTTGACCAGCCCCAGCATTTT.

This clone was observed a handful of times. The CDR3 protein is CASSLGGVPGELFF. CDR3 sequence (DNA): TGTGCCAGCAGCTTGGGCGGGGTCCCCGGGGAGCTGTTTTTT. The chain combines TRBV5-6 with TRBJ2-2, with D possibly being TRBD2 (6 bases). Germline CDR1 SGHDT, CDR2 YYEEEE. Trimming took off 0 bases at V and 6 bases at J, with 9 bases between the two ends. CDR3 length: 14 amino acids.

The chain recombines TRBV7-2 with TRBJ1-1, with D maybe TRBD1 (5 bases). Germline CDR1 and CDR2: SGHTA and FQGNSA. The CDR3 length is 13 residues. Trimming removed 1 base from V and 10 bases from J, with 13 bases in between. This chain's CDR3 is CASSLGNGAGAFF. The CDR3 nucleotides read TGTGCCAGCAGCTTAGGGAACGGGGCTGGAGCTTTCTTT.

The chain recombines TRBV6-1 with TRBJ1-2, with D perhaps matching TRBD1 (5 bases). Germline CDR1 reads MNHNS; CDR2 reads SASEGT. The CDR3 covers 15 residues. V was shortened by 3 bases and J by 4 bases, with 15 bases between the two germline ends. CDR3 sequence: CASSELPSGLYGYTF. CDR3 coding DNA: TGTGCCAGCAGTGAGCTTCCTTCAGGGCTCTATGGCTACACCTTC.

V gene TRBV5-1 combines with J gene TRBJ1-1, with 7 bases identical to TRBD1. The length of the CDR3 is 15 residues. Trimming cost V 0 bases and J 4 bases; bases outside gene matches: 6. In germline, CDR1 is SGHRS, CDR2 YFSETQ. The CDR3 here is CASSLGGQISTEAFF. CDR3 nucleotide sequence: TGCGCCAGCAGCTTGGGGGGACAGATATCCACTGAAGCTTTCTTT.

As to this clone: The same CDR3 can be traced to other DNA sequences in this sample. The chain employs TRBV7-2 and TRBJ1-1; the D gene is possibly TRBD1 (5 bases). V gave up 1 base and J gave up 2 bases, with 11 bases separating them. CDR1 and CDR2 from the germline V gene are SGHTA and FQGNSA. CDR3 size: 15 residues. In DNA form, the CDR3 reads TGTGCCAGCAGCTTAGTTGGTAGGGGTAACACTGAAGCTTTCTTT. This codes for CASSLVGRGNTEAFF.

The gene calls are TRBV5-1 and TRBJ1-2, with TRBD1 matching over 11 bases. Per the germline V gene, CDR1 is SGHRS and CDR2 is YFSETQ. After removal of 0 bases from V and 4 bases from J, the junction contained 5 bases not matched to a gene. The CDR3 length is 16 residues. CDR3 coding DNA: TGCGCCAGCAGCTTGGTGGGACAGGGGGTCGGCTATGGCTACACCTTC. Encoded protein: CASSLVGQGVGYGYTF.

The genes are TRBV11-1 and TRBJ2-7, with 8 bases aligning to TRBD2. Germline CDR1 and CDR2: SGHAT and FQDESV (reference sequence). J gave up 2 bases and V 1 base, and 7 bases lay outside the gene matches. The length of the CDR3 is 16 residues. CDR3 sequence (DNA): TGTGCCAGCAGCTTAGTAAGCGGGGGCCTTCCCTACGAGCAGTACTTC. This gives the protein CASSLVSGGLPYEQYF. Full variable domain (missing parts from reference TRBV11-1 and TRBJ2-7): EAEVAQSPRYKITEKSQAVAFWCDPISGHATLYWYRQILGQGPELLVQFQDESVVDDSQLPKDRFSAERLKGVDSTLKIQPAELGDSAMYLCASSLVSGGLPYEQYFGPGTRLTVT.

The rearrangement joins TRBV14 to TRBJ2-2, with D perhaps matching TRBD2 (6 bases). V was trimmed by 5 bases and J by 1 base, leaving 8 bases between them. Per the germline V gene, CDR1 is SGHDN and CDR2 is FVKESK. The CDR3 has 14 residues. DNA for the CDR3: TGTGCCAGCAGCTTTAGCGGGAACACCGGGGAGCTGTTTTTT. Protein: CASSFSGNTGELFF.

This chain connects TRBV6-1 to TRBJ1-5; D not resolved. Germline V CDR1 and CDR2: MNHNS, SASEGT. Between the trimmed V and J ends, which lost 11 bases and 3 bases, there was a span of 17 bases. The CDR3 extends over 14 amino acids. CDR3 loop: CAVGEYGFNQPQHF. CDR3 bases: TGTGCCGTAGGAGAGTATGGTTTCAATCAGCCCCAGCATTTT.

The rearrangement joins TRBV7-9 to TRBJ1-3; tentatively, D is TRBD1 (6 bases). The CDR3 consists of 16 residues. The germline V gene has CDR1 SEHNR and CDR2 FQNEAQ (reference sequence). V lost 5 bases to trimming and J lost 0 bases, with 14 bases between them. The CDR3 nucleotides read TGTGCCAGCAGCCACGGGGGGGCCAGCTCTGGAAACACCATATATTTT. Translating gives CASSHGGASSGNTIYF.

The genes are TRBV5-1 and TRBJ1-1; D gene uncertain. This CDR3 has 15 residues. Germline-derived CDR1 and CDR2 are SGHRS and YFSETQ. V lost 4 bases and J 1 base, leaving 14 bases between the germline ends. CDR3 region: CASSQQTTGNTEAFF. The DNA for the CDR3 is TGCGCCAGCAGCCAACAGACGACGGGGAACACTGAAGCTTTCTTT.

The J gene is TRBJ2-3, the V gene TRBV29-1; no definite D call. The CDR3 is 14 residues long. Per the germline V gene, CDR1 is SQVTM and CDR2 is ANQGSEA. Between the trimmed V and J ends, which lost 5 bases and 5 bases, there was a span of 17 bases. CDR3 sequence: CSVSKGSLGDTQYF. The CDR3 DNA sequence: TGCAGCGTTTCTAAAGGATCCTTGGGAGATACGCAGTATTTT.

The chain has TRBV6-1 and TRBJ2-1; TRBD1 aligns across 8 bases. Germline values: CDR1 MNHNS, CDR2 SASEGT. This CDR3 region has 13 residues. Trimming cost V 4 bases and J 9 bases; bases outside gene matches: 5. The CDR3 reads CASSVQGATEQFF. The CDR3 DNA reads TGTGCCAGCAGTGTTCAGGGGGCAACTGAGCAGTTCTTC.

The chain employs TRBV9 and TRBJ1-4, with D hard to call. The V gene's germline CDR1 is SGDLS and CDR2 YYNGEE. CDR3 length: 14 residues. V dropped 3 bases and J dropped 4 bases, with 10 bases sitting between them. CDR3 residues: CASSETPHNEKLFF. Here the CDR3 DNA reads TGTGCCAGCAGCGAGACCCCCCATAATGAAAAACTGTTTTTT.